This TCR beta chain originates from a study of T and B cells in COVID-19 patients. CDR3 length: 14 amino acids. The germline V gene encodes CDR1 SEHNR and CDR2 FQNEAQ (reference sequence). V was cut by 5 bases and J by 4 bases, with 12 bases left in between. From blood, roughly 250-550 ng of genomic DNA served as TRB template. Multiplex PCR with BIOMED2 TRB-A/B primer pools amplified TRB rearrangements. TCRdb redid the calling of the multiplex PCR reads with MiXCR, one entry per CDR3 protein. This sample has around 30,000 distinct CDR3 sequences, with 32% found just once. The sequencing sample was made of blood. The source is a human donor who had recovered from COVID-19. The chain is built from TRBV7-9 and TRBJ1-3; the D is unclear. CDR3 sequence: CASSSLPRGNTIYF. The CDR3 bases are TGTGCCAGCAGCAGCCTGCCTAGGGGAAACACCATATATTTT.